This T cell receptor (beta chain) was sequenced for a study of siplizumab effects on memory and regulatory T cells. Germline CDR1 and CDR2: GTSNPN and SVGIG (reference sequence). CDR3 length equals 15 residues. V lost 2 bases to trimming and J lost 0 bases; unmatched junction nucleotides: 4. The data were produced by immunoSEQ multiplex PCR, yet TCRdb's version contains in-frame clones alone and is incomplete. The sample has over 85,000 clones; 96% are singletons. This clonotype originated in a human donor in good health. Sample: naive CD4+ T cells sorted from blood. The rearrangement links TRBV30 to TRBJ2-7; TRBD2 matches 10 bases. CDR3 region: CAWSKLAGTSYEQYF. CDR3 coding DNA: TGTGCCTGGAGTAAACTAGCGGGGACCTCCTACGAGCAGTACTTC.